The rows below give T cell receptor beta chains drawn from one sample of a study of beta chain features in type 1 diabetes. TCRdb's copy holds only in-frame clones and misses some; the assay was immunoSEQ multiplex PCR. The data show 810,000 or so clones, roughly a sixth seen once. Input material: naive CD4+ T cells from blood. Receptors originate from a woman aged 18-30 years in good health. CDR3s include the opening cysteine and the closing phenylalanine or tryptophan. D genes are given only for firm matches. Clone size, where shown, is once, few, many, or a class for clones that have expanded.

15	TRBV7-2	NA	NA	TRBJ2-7	TGTGCCAGCAGCTTAGTGGGCGGGATTATCGACGAGCAGTACTTC	CASSLVGGIIDEQYF
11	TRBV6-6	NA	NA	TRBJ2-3	TGTGCCAGCAGCCCCGGGGATACGCAGTATTTT	CASSPGDTQYF
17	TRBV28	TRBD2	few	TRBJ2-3	TGTGCCAGCAGTTTAGGACTAGCGGGAGGGCGCGGATATACGCAGTATTTT	CASSLGLAGGRGYTQYF
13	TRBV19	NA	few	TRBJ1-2	TGTGCCAGTAGTTATCAGGGAAACTATGGCTACACCTTC	CASSYQGNYGYTF
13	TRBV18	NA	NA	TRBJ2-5	TGTGCCAGCTCACCCGGACTGCAAGAGACCCAGTACTTC	CASSPGLQETQYF
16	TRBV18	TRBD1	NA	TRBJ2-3	TGTGCCAGCTCACCAGGATTTCGGACAGGGACAGATACGCAGTATTTT	CASSPGFRTGTDTQYF
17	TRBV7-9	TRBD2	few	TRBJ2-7	TGTGCCAGCAGACCTCTAGCGGGAGTTGGTTTAGGCTACGAGCAGTACTTC	CASRPLAGVGLGYEQYF
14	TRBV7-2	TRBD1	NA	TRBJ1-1	TGTGCCAGCAGCTCGACAGGGGGGAACACTGAAGCTTTCTTT	CASSSTGGNTEAFF
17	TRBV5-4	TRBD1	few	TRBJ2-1	TGTGCCAGCACACCTCCTCCGGGACAGGGGATCCTACGGGAGCAGTTCTTC	CASTPPPGQGILREQFF
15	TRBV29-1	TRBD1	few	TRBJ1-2	TGCAGCGTGGCGACAGGGTATAGGGCTAACTATGGCTACACCTTC	CSVATGYRANYGYTF
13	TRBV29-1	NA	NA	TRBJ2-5	TGCAGCGTTGGAGTCCCTTACCAAGAGACCCAGTACTTC	CSVGVPYQETQYF
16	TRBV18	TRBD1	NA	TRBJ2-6	TGTGCCAGCTCACCGCGACAGGGGGCTGGGGCCAACGTCCTGACTTTC	CASSPRQGAGANVLTF
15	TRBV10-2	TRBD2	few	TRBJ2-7	TGCGCCAGCAGTGGACAAGCGGGAATCTCCTACGAGCAGTACTTC	CASSGQAGISYEQYF
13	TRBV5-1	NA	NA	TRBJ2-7	TGCGCCAGCAGCTTTCTGGGGACCTACGAGCAGTACTTC	CASSFLGTYEQYF
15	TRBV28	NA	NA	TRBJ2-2	TGTGCCAGCAGTTTATATATCGGGAAAACCGGGGAGCTGTTTTTT	CASSLYIGKTGELFF
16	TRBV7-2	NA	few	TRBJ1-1	TGTGCCAGCAGCCTATACTACCCCGACTCGAACACTGAAGCTTTCTTT	CASSLYYPDSNTEAFF
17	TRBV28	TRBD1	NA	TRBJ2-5	TGTGCCAGCAGTTTATTGACGGGACAGACGATCCAAGAGACCCAGTACTTC	CASSLLTGQTIQETQYF
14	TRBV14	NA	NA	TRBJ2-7	TGTGCCAGCAGCAGAATGACAGATTCCTACGAGCAGTACTTC	CASSRMTDSYEQYF
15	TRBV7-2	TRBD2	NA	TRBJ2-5	TGTGCCAGCAGCCTCCTAGGGACTAGTTCGGAGACCCAGTACTTC	CASSLLGTSSETQYF
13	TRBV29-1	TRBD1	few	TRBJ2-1	TGCAGCGCACTGGGACAGGGGGCTTATGAGCAGTTCTTC	CSALGQGAYEQFF
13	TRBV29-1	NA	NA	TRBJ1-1	TGCAGCGTTGAAAGGTCGATGAACACTGAAGCTTTCTTT	CSVERSMNTEAFF
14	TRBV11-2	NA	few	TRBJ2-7	TGTGCCAGCAGCCTCCAGTCGGTGTCCTACGAGCAGTACTTC	CASSLQSVSYEQYF
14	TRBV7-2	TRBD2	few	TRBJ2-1	TGTGCCAGCAGCTTGGGACTAGCGCCCAATGAGCAGTTCTTC	CASSLGLAPNEQFF
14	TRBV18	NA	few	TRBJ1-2	TGTGCCAGCTCACCTGGATTGTTGCTGGGCGGCTACACCTTC	CASSPGLLLGGYTF
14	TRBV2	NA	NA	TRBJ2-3	TGTGCCAGCAGTACCTCGCAGGGTACAGATACGCAGTATTTT	CASSTSQGTDTQYF
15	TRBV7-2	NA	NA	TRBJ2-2	TGTGCCAGCAGCTTAGACGTCCGCCAACACGGGGAGCTGTTTTTT	CASSLDVRQHGELFF
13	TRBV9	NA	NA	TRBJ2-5	TGTGCCAGCAGCGCCGGACAGAAGGAGACCCAGTACTTC	CASSAGQKETQYF
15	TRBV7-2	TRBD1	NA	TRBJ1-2	TGTGCCAGCACAATCCACAGGGGGAGAGGCTATGGCTACACCTTC	CASTIHRGRGYGYTF
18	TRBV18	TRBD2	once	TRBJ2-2	TGTGCCAGCTCCCACCAGGCGGGAGGCCCCGCGAACACCGGGGAGCTGTTTTTT	CASSHQAGGPANTGELFF
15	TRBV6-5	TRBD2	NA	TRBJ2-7	TGTGCCAGCAGTTACTCGCAAGCGGGACCCTACGAGCAGTACTTC	CASSYSQAGPYEQYF
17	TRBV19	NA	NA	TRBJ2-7	TGTGCCAGTAGTAACCGGGACACCCAAAATATACTACGGGAGCAGTACTTC	CASSNRDTQNILREQYF
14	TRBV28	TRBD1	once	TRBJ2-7	TGTGCCAGCACCCCGGGGACAGGGTTCTACGAGCAGTACTTC	CASTPGTGFYEQYF
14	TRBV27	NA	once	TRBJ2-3	TGTGCCAGCAGTTTCAGGCAGACCCGTGATACGCAGTATTTT	CASSFRQTRDTQYF
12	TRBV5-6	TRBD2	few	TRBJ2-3	TGTGCCAGCAGCTTGCTAGCGGGGACGCAGTATTTT	CASSLLAGTQYF
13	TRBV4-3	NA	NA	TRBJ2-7	TGCGCCAGCAGCCAAGATTGGCGCACGGAGCAGTACTTC	CASSQDWRTEQYF
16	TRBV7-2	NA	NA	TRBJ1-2	TGTGCCAGCAGCCGGGACCGGGGACGAACGAGCGCGGGCTACACCTTC	CASSRDRGRTSAGYTF
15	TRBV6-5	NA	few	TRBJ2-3	TGTGCCAGCAGTTACTCGACAGTGGGGGCCGGTACGCAGTATTTT	CASSYSTVGAGTQYF
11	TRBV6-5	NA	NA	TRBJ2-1	TGTGCCAGCAGCTACAGAAATGAGCAGTTCTTC	CASSYRNEQFF
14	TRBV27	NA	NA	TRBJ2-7	TGTGCCAGCAGGACTAGTTCGGCTTCCTACGAGCAGTACTTC	CASRTSSASYEQYF
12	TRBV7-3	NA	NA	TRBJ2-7	TGTGCCAGCAGTTTCTGGTCCTACGAGCAGTACTTC	CASSFWSYEQYF
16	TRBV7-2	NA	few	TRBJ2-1	TGTGCCAGCAGCCCCAGGGGTGGGGTACCCTACAATGAGCAGTTCTTC	CASSPRGGVPYNEQFF
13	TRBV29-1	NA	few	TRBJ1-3	TGCAGCGTTTTGGCGGGTTTTGGAAACACCATATATTTT	CSVLAGFGNTIYF
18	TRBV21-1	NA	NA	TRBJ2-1	TGTGCCAGCCATTCTAATGGACTAGCGGGAGGGCCGGCCAATGAGCAGTTCTTC	CASHSNGLAGGPANEQFF
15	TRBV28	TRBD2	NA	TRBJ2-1	TGTGCCAGCAGCCGGGTTTCTAGCGGGAGGAATGAGCAGTTCTTC	CASSRVSSGRNEQFF